Presented here are 30 T cell receptor beta chains from one specimen sequenced in a study of blood T cell repertoires in COVID-19. Profiling relied on immunoSEQ multiplex PCR, and the TCRdb table lists in-frame clones only, not all of them. The sample records 150,000 or so clones, 90% to 95% being singletons. Sequenced material: peripheral blood. The receptor set was obtained from a woman aged 45 to 65 with acute or convalescent COVID-19.

This chain uses TRBV3-1 (or the pseudogene TRBV3-2) with TRBJ2-7; 11 bases are shared with TRBD1. Germline V gives CDR1 LGHDT, CDR2 YNNKEL (reference sequence). J was trimmed by 3 bases and V by 5 bases; bases with no gene match: 3. CDR3 size: 14 residues. The CDR3 sequence is CASSLGQGDYEQYF. The CDR3, as DNA: TGTGCCAGCAGCTTGGGACAGGGGGACTACGAGCAGTACTTC.

The chain carries TRBV5-1 and TRBJ2-3; 8 positions agree with TRBD2. V lost 3 bases and J lost 6; bases outside the gene matches: 6. Germline CDR1 SGHRS, CDR2 YFSETQ. This CDR3 is built from 14 residues. The CDR3 sequence: CASSSRTSYDTQYF. The DNA of the CDR3 is TGCGCCAGCAGCTCCCGGACTAGCTACGATACGCAGTATTTT.

The gene calls are TRBV29-1 and TRBJ2-2; tentatively, D is TRBD1 (6 bases). This CDR3 is 15 amino acids long. Trimming took 6 bases from V and 2 from J, leaving 16 bases between them. CDR1 is SQVTM and CDR2 is ANQGSEA in the germline V gene. The CDR3 reads CSVETDRRNTGELFF. For the CDR3, the DNA is TGCAGCGTGGAGACTGACAGGCGCAACACCGGGGAGCTGTTTTTT.

The chain has TRBV2 and TRBJ1-2, with D maybe TRBD1 (5 bases). CDR1 is SNHLY and CDR2 is FYNNEI in the germline V gene. CDR3 length: 12 amino acids. Trimming removed 7 bases from V and 7 bases from J, with 13 bases in between. The chain's CDR3 is CASTLREGGYTF. CDR3 bases: TGTGCCAGCACGCTCAGGGAAGGTGGCTACACCTTC.

The J gene is TRBJ1-5, the V gene TRBV12-3 or TRBV12-4; 7 bases are shared with TRBD1. This CDR3 contains 12 residues. Germline trimming cut 11 bases from V and 2 bases from J; bases unmatched to any gene: 3. The CDR3 here is CAAGQGNQPQHF. CDR3 in DNA: TGTGCCGCAGGACAGGGCAATCAGCCCCAGCATTTT.

The V and J genes are TRBV3-1 (or the pseudogene TRBV3-2) and TRBJ1-3; tentatively, D is TRBD1 (5 bases). CDR1 is LGHDT, CDR2 YNNKEL, per germline (reference sequence). Trimming pared 6 bases from V and 0 bases from J, leaving 12 bases between. The CDR3 loop spans 15 amino acids. This chain's CDR3 is CASSRRGDSGNTIYF. As DNA, the CDR3 is TGTGCCAGCAGTCGGAGGGGAGACTCTGGAAACACCATATATTTT.

The rearrangement joins TRBV28 to TRBJ2-5, with D hard to call. The CDR3 is 12 residues long. Trimming took off 5 bases at V and 4 bases at J, with 8 bases between the two ends. From germline, CDR1 is MDHEN and CDR2 SYDVKM. In nucleotides, the CDR3 is TGTGCCAGCAGTCTAAGTTCAGAGACCCAGTACTTC. Residues: CASSLSSETQYF.

The genes are TRBV19 and TRBJ2-1; 7 bases are shared with TRBD1. V shed 6 bases and J 4 bases; nucleotides not matched to a gene: 9. Germline CDR1 is LNHDA and CDR2 is SQIVND (reference sequence). The CDR3 sequence is 15 residues long. Written as DNA, the CDR3 is TGTGCCAGTAGGAAACGGGACAGCCTATACAATGAGCAGTTCTTC. Translated: CASRKRDSLYNEQFF.

The chain carries TRBV5-4 and TRBJ1-6; 12 positions agree with TRBD1. Germline CDR1 and CDR2: SGHNT and YYREEE (reference sequence). The J segment lost 1 base and the V segment lost 3 bases, leaving 8 bases of the junction unmatched. This CDR3 has 19 residues. The CDR3 sequence is CASSSAGTGGFSYNSPLHF. The CDR3 DNA reads TGTGCCAGCAGCTCTGCCGGGACAGGGGGCTTTTCCTATAATTCACCCCTCCACTTT.

The rearrangement uses TRBV27 and TRBJ2-7; 8 bases are a match to TRBD1. Losses at the gene ends were 3 bases for V and 6 bases for J; bases not matched to a gene: 7. From germline, CDR1 is MNHEY and CDR2 SMNVEV (reference sequence). The CDR3 is 14 residues long. As DNA, the CDR3 is TGTGCCAGCAGTTTCGGACAGGGTTCGGGCGAGCAGTACTTC. Residues: CASSFGQGSGEQYF.

The V gene is TRBV19, the J gene TRBJ1-2; 8 positions match TRBD1. The germline V gene has CDR1 LNHDA and CDR2 SQIVND (reference sequence). V shed 6 bases and J 8 bases; nucleotides not matched to a gene: 8. The CDR3 has 13 residues. In DNA form, the CDR3 reads TGTGCCAGTAGCCGCAAGGACAGGGAGGGCTACACCTTC. It is translated as CASSRKDREGYTF.

The rearrangement links TRBV6-6 to TRBJ2-6; weak D call: TRBD2 (5 bases). The CDR3 length is 17 residues. V shed 5 bases and J shed 3 bases, with 17 bases lying between them. The V gene's germline CDR1 is MNHNY and CDR2 SVGAGI (reference sequence). CDR3 coding DNA: TGTGCCAGCAGTCGAAACGGGGTAATAGGTGGGGCCAACGTCCTGACTTTC. This sequence encodes CASSRNGVIGGANVLTF.

The chain combines TRBV7-3 with TRBJ2-3; D may be TRBD2 (5 bases). Germline-derived CDR1 and CDR2 are SGHTA and FQGTGA. The CDR3 loop spans 15 amino acids. V lost 1 base, J lost 5 bases, and 13 bases lay in between. The CDR3 nucleotides are TGTGCCAGCAGCTTAAGAGCGGCCCGGGGAGATACGCAGTATTTT. Its translation is CASSLRAARGDTQYF.

This sequence joins TRBV30 and TRBJ1-6; possible D gene TRBD1, 5 bases. Germline V gene data show CDR1 as GTSNPN and CDR2 as SVGIG (reference sequence). This CDR3 contains 13 residues. V gave up 3 bases and J gave up 6 bases, with 9 bases separating them. The CDR3 DNA is TGTGCCTGGAGATTGGGACTTAATTCACCCCTCCACTTT. Its protein product is CAWRLGLNSPLHF.

The chain joins TRBV9 to TRBJ1-1; perhaps TRBD1 as D (5 bases). The CDR3 contains 16 residues. CDR1 SGDLS and CDR2 YYNGEE come from the germline V gene. Trimming shortened V by 6 bases and J by 3 bases, and 21 bases separated the two germline ends. The CDR3 loop reads CASTLTAGGYDTEAFF. CDR3 DNA sequence: TGTGCCAGCACCTTAACCGCGGGGGGGTATGACACTGAAGCTTTCTTT.

The chain recombines TRBV5-6 with TRBJ1-1; 7 nucleotides agree with TRBD1. CDR1 and CDR2 (germline): SGHDT, YYEEEE. This CDR3 spans 16 amino acids. V lost 4 bases and J lost 1; bases outside the gene matches: 10. Here the CDR3 DNA reads TGTGCCAGCAGCGCATGGGACAGATGGGAGAACACTGAAGCTTTCTTT. Residues: CASSAWDRWENTEAFF.

The chain carries TRBV5-5 and TRBJ1-4, with 8 bases lining up with TRBD1. The CDR3 loop spans 17 amino acids. Trimming cost V 1 base and J 8 bases; bases outside gene matches: 13. Germline V gene data show CDR1 as SGHKS and CDR2 as YYEKEE (reference sequence). The CDR3 here is CASSLWTGLNSGEKLFF. CDR3 DNA: TGTGCCAGCAGCTTGTGGACAGGGCTAAACAGCGGCGAAAAACTGTTTTTT.

The V call is TRBV19, the J call TRBJ1-1; a possible D gene is TRBD1 (6 bases). CDR1 LNHDA and CDR2 SQIVND come from the germline V gene (reference sequence). CDR3 length equals 13 residues. V lost 0 bases and J 4 bases, leaving 6 bases between the germline ends. The CDR3: CASSIEGGTEAFF. The CDR3 nucleotides are TGTGCCAGTAGTATAGAAGGGGGCACTGAAGCTTTCTTT.

V is TRBV5-6 and J is TRBJ1-2; D is ambiguous. Germline CDR1 SGHDT, CDR2 YYEEEE. This CDR3 comprises 13 residues. V dropped 2 bases and J dropped 2 bases, with 7 bases sitting between them. The CDR3 coding sequence is TGTGCCAGCAGCTTAGTCACAAACTATGGCTACACCTTC. This encodes CASSLVTNYGYTF. Full variable domain (missing parts from reference TRBV5-6 and TRBJ1-2): DAGVTQSPTHLIKTRGQQVTLRCSPKSGHDTVSWYQQALGQGPQFIFQYYEEEERQRGNFPDRFSGHQFPNYSSELNVNALLLGDSALYLCASSLVTNYGYTFGSGTRLTVV.

The chain employs TRBV6-4 and TRBJ1-2; no clear D gene. CDR3 length equals 12 residues. Trimming left V 0 bases short and J 7 bases short, with 6 bases between. Germline V gene sequence: CDR1 MRHNA, CDR2 SNTAGT. The DNA for the CDR3 is TGTGCCAGCAGTGACTCGACAAGTGGCTACACCTTC. This gives the protein CASSDSTSGYTF.

The rearrangement uses TRBV6-2 or TRBV6-3 and TRBJ2-3; TRBD2 aligns across 9 bases. The J segment lost 6 bases and the V segment lost 5 bases, leaving 9 bases of the junction unmatched. The CDR3 sequence is 15 residues long. In germline, CDR1 is MNHEY, CDR2 SVGEGT. CDR3 coding DNA: TGTGCCAGCAGTCTGAGACTAGCGGCCACGGATACGCAGTATTTT. It encodes CASSLRLAATDTQYF.

The chain couples TRBV11-3 to TRBJ2-1; D is undetermined. The V end was cut by 2 bases, the J end by 0 bases, with 11 bases between. Germline V gene sequence: CDR1 SGHNT, CDR2 YENEEA. The CDR3 has 16 amino acids. CDR3 DNA: TGTGCCAGCAGCTTAAATCACGCGAGCTCCTACAATGAGCAGTTCTTC. Amino acids: CASSLNHASSYNEQFF.

The chain has TRBV2 and TRBJ1-1; unclear D gene. CDR1 is SNHLY, CDR2 FYNNEI, per germline. Trimming removed 2 bases at V and 9 bases at J, with 10 bases between. CDR3 length equals 12 residues. The CDR3 region is CASSENTLKAFF. In DNA form, the CDR3 reads TGTGCCAGCAGTGAAAATACTCTTAAAGCTTTCTTT. The full variable domain, rest sourced from reference TRBV2 and TRBJ1-1, is EPEVTQTPSHQVTQMGQEVILRCVPISNHLYFYWYRQILGQKVEFLVSFYNNEISEKSEIFDDQFSVERPDGSNFTLKIRSTKLEDSAMYFCASSENTLKAFFGQGTRLTVV.

The CDR3 nucleotides read TGTGCCAGCAGTCCACAGGGGCCGTTGAACACTGAAGCTTTCTTT. It codes for CASSPQGPLNTEAFF. This sequence joins TRBV28 and TRBJ1-1; 7 bases are shared with TRBD1. The CDR3 has 15 residues. Germline assignment: CDR1 MDHEN and CDR2 SYDVKM. With V trimmed by 5 bases and J by 0 bases, 6 bases remained unmatched.

This sequence joins TRBV11-2 and TRBJ2-7; D is uncertain. V shed 2 bases and J shed 0 bases, with 11 bases lying between them. The CDR3 loop spans 15 amino acids. Germline-derived CDR1 and CDR2 are SGHAT and FQNNGV. In DNA form, the CDR3 reads TGTGCCAGCAGCTTATTAGCCCGCGACTCCTACGAGCAGTACTTC. It is translated as CASSLLARDSYEQYF.

This sequence joins TRBV7-9 and TRBJ1-6; a possible D gene is TRBD1 (5 bases). This CDR3 has 14 amino acids. V was cut by 5 bases and J by 5 bases, with 10 bases left in between. Germline values: CDR1 SEHNR, CDR2 FQNEAQ (reference sequence). CDR3: CASSLSGNNSPLHF. The CDR3 coding sequence is TGTGCCAGCAGCCTTTCAGGGAATAATTCACCCCTCCACTTT.

The chain joins TRBV28 to TRBJ1-6; no reliable D call. The CDR3 is made up of 15 amino acids. V lost 9 bases and J 8 bases, leaving 20 bases between the germline ends. The V gene's germline CDR1 is MDHEN and CDR2 SYDVKM. CDR3 sequence (DNA): TGTGCCAGACCCTCGAGTGGAGGACGAGATTCACCCCTCCACTTT. Translating it yields CARPSSGGRDSPLHF.

This clone was observed a handful of times. The CDR3 sequence: CASRTSGSSYEQYF. The DNA of the CDR3 is TGTGCCAGCAGGACTAGCGGGAGCTCCTACGAGCAGTACTTC. The V call is TRBV2, the J call TRBJ2-7, with 12 bases fitting TRBD2. After removal of 6 bases from V and 0 bases from J, the junction contained 0 bases not matched to a gene. This CDR3 region has 14 residues. Looked up from germline, CDR1 is SNHLY and CDR2 is FYNNEI.

V gene TRBV28 combines with J gene TRBJ1-2, with 12 positions matching TRBD1. Germline CDR1 reads MDHEN; CDR2 reads SYDVKM. The CDR3 runs 16 residues. Trimming cost V 10 bases and J 7 bases; bases outside gene matches: 16. The CDR3, as DNA: TGTGCCACCTGGATATCAACCGGGACAGGGGGCGGTGGCTACACCTTC. Its protein is CATWISTGTGGGGYTF.

V and J are TRBV7-2 and TRBJ2-7; D may be TRBD2 (5 bases). CDR1 is SGHTA and CDR2 is FQGNSA in the germline V gene. CDR3 length: 14 residues. Trimming cost V 3 bases and J 5 bases, with 14 bases left between them. Here the CDR3 DNA reads TGTGCCAGCAGCTTGCGACTCTCCGGGGACGAGCAGTACTTC. This sequence encodes CASSLRLSGDEQYF.